This T cell receptor (beta chain) was obtained from a study of T-cell memory formation after mild COVID-19. Study-level information: Clusters of TCRs were largely donor specific.

The study, taken as a whole, reports: The pre-infection memory compartment contained some responding clones, suggesting cross-reactive memory joined.

MiXCR, run by TCRdb on the 5' RACE reads, gives a single entry per CDR3 protein. The top ten clones hold 8.1% of a sample with approximately 560,000 distinct CDR3 sequences, roughly 17% of them seen once. Points on this clonotype: What it binds is unknown.

The TCR was taken from an adult woman who had mild COVID-19 (a few samples of this study predate the infection). Cell type and time point are not known. The sequencing input was PBMCs or a T cell subset sorted from them (not recorded which).

The CDR3, as DNA: TGTGCCAGCAGGGTCCGGACAGGGCGGGCCGACAATGAGCAGTTCTTC. Translating gives CASRVRTGRADNEQFF. V is TRBV2 and J is TRBJ2-1, with 8 positions matching TRBD1. There are 16 residues in the CDR3. Per germline, CDR1 SNHLY and CDR2 FYNNEI. V gave up 6 bases and J gave up 5 bases; unmatched junction bases: 12.